This T cell receptor (beta chain) was found in a study of T-cell memory formation after mild COVID-19. General study points: Some responding clones appeared in pre-infection memory, suggesting cross-reactive memory joined.

Comments on this clonotype: What it binds is unknown.

TCRdb analysed the 5' RACE reads with MiXCR anew, one entry per CDR3 protein. The repertoire holds tens of thousands of distinct CDR3 sequences, roughly 25% seen once, with over 40% in the top ten. Between the trimmed V and J ends, which lost 1 base and 3 bases, there was a span of 13 bases. This CDR3 region has 15 residues. Germline loops: CDR1 MGHRA, CDR2 YSYEKL. This chain uses TRBV4-1 with TRBJ2-7; D uncertain. This clonotype was sampled from a man aged 18 to 30 who had mild COVID-19 (a few samples of this study predate the infection). Cell type and time point are not known. Sequencing input: PBMCs or a T cell subset sorted from them (not recorded which). The CDR3 DNA is TGCGCCAGCAGCCAAGTGAGTGCGTCGGTCTACGAGCAGTACTTC. The encoded protein is CASSQVSASVYEQYF.